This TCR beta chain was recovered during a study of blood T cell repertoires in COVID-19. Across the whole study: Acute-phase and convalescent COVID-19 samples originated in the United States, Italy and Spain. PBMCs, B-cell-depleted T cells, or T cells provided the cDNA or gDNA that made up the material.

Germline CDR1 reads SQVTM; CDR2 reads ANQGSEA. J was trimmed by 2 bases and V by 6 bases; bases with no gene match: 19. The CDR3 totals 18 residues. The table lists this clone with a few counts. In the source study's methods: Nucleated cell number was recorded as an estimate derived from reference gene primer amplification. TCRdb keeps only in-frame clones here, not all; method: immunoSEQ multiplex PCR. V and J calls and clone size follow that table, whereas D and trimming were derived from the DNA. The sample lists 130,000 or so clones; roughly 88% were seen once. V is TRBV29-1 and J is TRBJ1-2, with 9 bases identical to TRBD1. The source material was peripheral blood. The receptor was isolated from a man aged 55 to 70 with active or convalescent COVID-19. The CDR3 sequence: CSVLKWDRVSVENYGYTF. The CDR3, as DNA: TGCAGCGTCCTTAAATGGGACAGGGTTTCCGTAGAGAACTATGGCTACACCTTC.